The 2 T cell receptor beta chains given below trace back to one sample, sequenced in a study of CD8 T cells in ankylosing spondylitis. MiXCR, applied by TCRdb to the 5' RACE reads, yields one record per CDR3 protein. The data show 200,000 to 300,000 distinct CDR3 sequences, with around 25% seen just once and more than 0.6% held by the top ten. Input material: blood, either unsorted or a sorted T cell fraction (not recorded which). The source of these receptors is a male donor with ankylosing spondylitis or in good health (not recorded which).

This clonotype was seen many times. The CDR3 is CATTLGSGSTDTQYF. DNA for the CDR3: TGTGCCACCACCCTTGGGAGCGGTAGCACAGATACGCAGTATTTT. This chain connects TRBV2 to TRBJ2-3, with TRBD2 as a possible D gene (5 bases). V was trimmed by 10 bases and J by 0 bases, leaving 17 bases between them. The CDR3 is made up of 15 amino acids. From germline, CDR1 is SNHLY and CDR2 FYNNEI.

This clonotype showed up many times. The genes are TRBV20-1 and TRBJ2-7, with D perhaps given as TRBD1 or TRBD2 (5 bases each). Trimming left V 0 bases short and J 5 bases short, with 14 bases between. This CDR3 has 14 amino acids. CDR1 is DFQATT and CDR2 is SNEGSKA in the germline V gene (reference sequence). This CDR3 reads CSARDFAGTNEQYF. In DNA form, the CDR3 reads TGCAGTGCTAGAGATTTTGCAGGGACGAACGAGCAGTACTTC.